The 10 T cell receptor beta chains in this list originate from one sample, sequenced in a study of vaccination effects on CD4 cells after COVID-19. Repertoires were generated with immunoSEQ multiplex PCR, while TCRdb's copy carries only in-frame clones and drops some. The sample shows 20,000 to 30,000 clones, 60% to 80% of them seen only once. The antigens these receptors bind are not known. Before sequencing took place, the ViraFEST assay used viral peptide pools to expand antigen-specific CD4+ T cells. With 9 to 11 days of culture completed, CD4+ T cells were isolated. The participants, recipients of two vaccine doses, got either BNT162b2 or mRNA-1273. The starting material was CD4+ T cells from PBMCs cultured with SARS-CoV-2 spike peptides, obtained after COVID-19 vaccination. Source of these receptors: a human donor who received a COVID-19 vaccine.

The rearrangement uses TRBV18 and TRBJ2-7; TRBD2 aligns across 7 bases. Unmatched junction bases numbered 5, after V lost 3 bases and J lost 3 bases. This CDR3 comprises 14 residues. Germline lookup yields CDR1 KGHSH and CDR2 LQKENI. CDR3: CASSPTSFHYEQYF. For the CDR3, the DNA is TGTGCCAGCTCACCGACTAGCTTTCACTACGAGCAGTACTTC. Supplemented by reference TRBV18 and TRBJ2-7, the full variable domain reads NAGVMQNPRHLVRRRGQEARLRCSPMKGHSHVYWYRQLPEEGLKFMVYLQKENIIDESGMPKERFSAEFPKEGPSILRIQQVVRGDSAAYFCASSPTSFHYEQYFGPGTRLTVT.

The chain joins TRBV5-1 to TRBJ2-3, with 7 bases matching TRBD2. There are 15 residues in the CDR3. J gave up 0 bases and V 3 bases, and 4 bases lay outside the gene matches. CDR1 and CDR2 (germline): SGHRS, YFSETQ. The CDR3 region has the DNA TGCGCCAGCAGCTCAGGACTAGGGAGCACAGATACGCAGTATTTT. Protein product: CASSSGLGSTDTQYF.

The chain employs TRBV7-9 and TRBJ1-2; weak D call: TRBD1 (6 bases). The CDR3 totals 15 residues. V shed 1 base and J shed 0 bases, with 9 bases lying between them. Germline lookup yields CDR1 SEHNR and CDR2 FQNEAQ (reference sequence). CDR3 DNA sequence: TGTGCCAGCAGCTTAGGGGGGGGCCCTAACTATGGCTACACCTTC. As protein: CASSLGGGPNYGYTF.

J is TRBJ2-7 and V is TRBV7-9; no reliable D call. The CDR3 is 12 amino acids. Trimming left V 4 bases short and J 3 bases short, with 7 bases between. Germline assignment: CDR1 SEHNR and CDR2 FQNEAQ (reference sequence). CDR3 DNA sequence: TGTGCCAGCAGCTCGAGCCACTACGAGCAGTACTTC. Encoded protein: CASSSSHYEQYF. The whole variable domain, filled in from reference TRBV7-9 and TRBJ2-7, reads DTGVSQNPRHKITKRGQNVTFRCDPISEHNRLYWYRQTLGQGPEFLTYFQNEAQLEKSRLLSDRFSAERPKGSFSTLEIQRTEQGDSAMYLCASSSSHYEQYFGPGTRLTVT.

This sequence joins TRBV7-7 and TRBJ1-5; D gene uncertain. V gave up 1 base and J gave up 7 bases, with 23 bases separating them. The germline CDR1 and CDR2 sequences are SSHAT and FNYEAQ (reference sequence). The length of the CDR3 is 18 residues. CDR3 sequence reads: CASSLVEGGYLSGQPQHF. The CDR3 nucleotides read TGTGCCAGCAGCTTAGTTGAGGGCGGTTACCTGAGCGGACAGCCCCAGCATTTT.

The rearrangement links TRBV27 to TRBJ2-3; TRBD2 aligns across 8 bases. This CDR3 is built from 16 residues. Unmatched junction bases numbered 3, after V lost 0 bases and J lost 1 base. CDR1 and CDR2 from the germline V gene are MNHEY and SMNVEV (reference sequence). The CDR3 DNA is TGTGCCAGCAGTTTATCGAACGGGGGGGGCACAGATACGCAGTATTTT. It is translated as CASSLSNGGGTDTQYF.

This clone was counted once. The chain recombines TRBV14 with TRBJ2-1, with TRBD1 identical over 10 bases. This CDR3 region has 17 residues. CDR1 is SGHDN, CDR2 FVKESK, per germline. V dropped 0 bases and J dropped 7; count of bases not matched to a gene: 9. The CDR3 DNA sequence: TGTGCCAGCAGCCAAGAAGGAGACAGGGGGCGCCGGAATGAGCAGTTCTTC. Translating gives CASSQEGDRGRRNEQFF.

The chain employs TRBV3-1 (or the pseudogene TRBV3-2) and TRBJ2-1, with 7 nucleotides matching TRBD2. V was pared by 2 bases and J by 0 bases, with 4 bases of the junction left unmatched. Germline CDR1 is LGHDT and CDR2 is YNNKEL (reference sequence). The CDR3 runs to 16 residues. This chain's CDR3 is CASSQSGGSSYNEQFF. The DNA for the CDR3 is TGTGCCAGCAGCCAATCCGGGGGGAGCTCCTACAATGAGCAGTTCTTC.

The CDR3 DNA sequence: TGTGCCAGCTCACCTCCGGGACAGGTTTTGGCTTACGAGCAGTACTTC. Its protein is CASSPPGQVLAYEQYF. The chain carries TRBV18 and TRBJ2-7; 8 bases agree with TRBD1. This CDR3 contains 16 residues. Germline lookup yields CDR1 KGHSH and CDR2 LQKENI. After removal of 3 bases from V and 4 bases from J, the junction contained 11 bases not matched to a gene. The full variable domain, rest sourced from reference TRBV18 and TRBJ2-7, is NAGVMQNPRHLVRRRGQEARLRCSPMKGHSHVYWYRQLPEEGLKFMVYLQKENIIDESGMPKERFSAEFPKEGPSILRIQQVVRGDSAAYFCASSPPGQVLAYEQYFGPGTRLTVT.

The chain carries TRBV27 and TRBJ2-1; D assignment may be TRBD1 or TRBD2 (5 bases each). The CDR3 covers 16 residues. V lost 5 bases to trimming and J lost 3 bases, with 17 bases between them. Germline assignment: CDR1 MNHEY and CDR2 SMNVEV (reference sequence). DNA of the CDR3: TGTGCCAGCAGTACCGACAGCGGTATCTTCTACAATGAGCAGTTCTTC. This encodes CASSTDSGIFYNEQFF.